This note documents a single TCR beta chain sequence. Per the study methods: Reference gene primer amplification gave estimated nucleated cell counts. Produced via immunoSEQ multiplex PCR; TCRdb's table is partial and in-frame only. The V and J calls and clone size come from that table; D and trimming were worked out from the DNA. The table has 250,000 to 300,000 clones, roughly 86% seen once. This specimen comes from a study of blood T cell repertoires in COVID-19. In the study overall: PBMCs, B-cell-depleted T cells, or T cells provided the cDNA or gDNA that made up the material.

Sequencing was carried out using peripheral blood. The source is a woman in her twenties or thirties with COVID-19, enrolled during active disease.

CDR3 region: CASNKGTAMYEQYF. The CDR3 region has the DNA TGCGCCAGCAACAAGGGGACAGCAATGTACGAGCAGTACTTC. The chain is built from TRBV5-1 and TRBJ2-7; TRBD1 matches 7 bases. V dropped 6 bases and J dropped 4; count of bases not matched to a gene: 10. The CDR3 totals 14 residues. Germline V CDR1 and CDR2: SGHRS, YFSETQ. Filled out from reference TRBV5-1 and TRBJ2-7, the complete variable domain reads KAGVTQTPRYLIKTRGQQVTLSCSPISGHRSVSWYQQTPGQGLQFLFEYFSETQRNKGNFPGRFSGRQFSNSRSEMNVSTLELGDSALYLCASNKGTAMYEQYFGPGTRLTVT.